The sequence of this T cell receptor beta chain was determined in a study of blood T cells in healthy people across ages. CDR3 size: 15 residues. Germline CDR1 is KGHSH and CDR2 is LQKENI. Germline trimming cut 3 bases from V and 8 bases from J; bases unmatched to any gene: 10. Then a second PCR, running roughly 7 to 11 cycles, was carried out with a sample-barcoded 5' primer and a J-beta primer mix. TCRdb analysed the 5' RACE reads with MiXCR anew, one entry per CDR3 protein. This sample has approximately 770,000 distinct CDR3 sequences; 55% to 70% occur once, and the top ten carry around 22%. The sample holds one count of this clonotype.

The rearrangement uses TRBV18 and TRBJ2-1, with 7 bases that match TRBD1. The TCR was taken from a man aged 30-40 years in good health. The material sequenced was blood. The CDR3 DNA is TGTGCCAGCTCACCCGTTCAGGACAGGTGGGATGAGCAGTTCTTC. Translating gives CASSPVQDRWDEQFF. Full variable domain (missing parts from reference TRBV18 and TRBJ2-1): NAGVMQNPRHLVRRRGQEARLRCSPMKGHSHVYWYRQLPEEGLKFMVYLQKENIIDESGMPKERFSAEFPKEGPSILRIQQVVRGDSAAYFCASSPVQDRWDEQFFGPGTRLTVL.